These 7 T cell receptor beta chains came from one sample sequenced in a study of blood T cell repertoires in COVID-19. Assay used: immunoSEQ multiplex PCR; TCRdb lists only in-frame clones, some missing. Among 50,000 to 55,000 clones listed, 87% were seen once. The sample was peripheral blood. These receptors were obtained from a human donor with active COVID-19. The donor label of this sample is uncertain.

The chain uses TRBV7-2 and TRBJ1-1, with D maybe TRBD1 (5 bases). The V gene's germline CDR1 is SGHTA and CDR2 FQGNSA. CDR3 length equals 15 residues. V dropped 1 base and J dropped 0 bases, with 9 bases sitting between them. The CDR3, as DNA: TGTGCCAGCAGCTTAGACAGGCTTATGAACACTGAAGCTTTCTTT. This codes for CASSLDRLMNTEAFF.

This chain links TRBV4-1 with TRBJ2-7; tentative D call: TRBD2 (5 bases). The germline CDR1 and CDR2 sequences are MGHRA and YSYEKL. The V gene lost 0 bases and the J gene lost 4 bases, with 7 bases spanning the gap. The CDR3 has 13 amino acids. DNA for the CDR3: TGCGCCAGCAGCCAAGAACCGGGGTACGAGCAGTACTTC. Translation: CASSQEPGYEQYF.

This chain connects TRBV3-1 (or the pseudogene TRBV3-2) to TRBJ2-7; TRBD1 agrees at 9 bases. The junction had 6 bases not matched to a gene; V was cut back by 3 bases and J by 0 bases. The length of the CDR3 is 16 residues. In germline, CDR1 is LGHDT, CDR2 YNNKEL (reference sequence). In DNA, the CDR3 is TGTGCCAGCAGCCAGTTCGGGACAGGGCTCTCCTACGAGCAGTACTTC. Protein: CASSQFGTGLSYEQYF.

This clone has only one observation. The V and J genes are TRBV7-8 and TRBJ1-2; TRBD1 matches 12 bases. The CDR3 is 16 amino acids. V trimming: 0 bases; J trimming: 4 bases; junction bases outside the gene matches: 3. Looked up from germline, CDR1 is SGHVS and CDR2 is FQNEAQ. CDR3 sequence reads: CASSLAGTGGFYGYTF. The CDR3 nucleotides are TGTGCCAGCAGCTTAGCGGGGACAGGGGGCTTCTATGGCTACACCTTC.

This sequence joins TRBV6-2 or TRBV6-3 and TRBJ1-6, with TRBD1 matching over 8 bases. Per germline, CDR1 MNHEY and CDR2 SVGEGT. The CDR3 spans 14 residues. After removal of 6 bases from V and 6 bases from J, the junction contained 4 bases not matched to a gene. The CDR3 region is CASSLGQGNSPLHF. In nucleotides, the CDR3 is TGTGCCAGCAGCCTCGGACAGGGTAATTCACCCCTCCACTTT.

This clone was counted once. One end of the junction varies from germline; a read error may be responsible. The chain couples TRBV7-7 to TRBJ2-1; 9 bases align to TRBD1. Germline V gives CDR1 SSHAT, CDR2 FNYEAQ (reference sequence). This CDR3 region has 15 residues. The CDR3 protein is CASSSSGTGFDEQFF. As DNA, the CDR3 is TGTGCTAGCAGCTCATCCGGGACAGGGTTTGATGAGCAGTTCTTC.

The chain couples TRBV7-7 to TRBJ2-6; TRBD1 matches at 7 bases. The length of the CDR3 is 18 residues. Germline assignment: CDR1 SSHAT and CDR2 FNYEAQ (reference sequence). In DNA form, the CDR3 reads TGTGCTAGTGATCTTAAACGGGACAGACCCTCTGGGGCCAACGTCCTGACTTTC. It translates to CASDLKRDRPSGANVLTF.